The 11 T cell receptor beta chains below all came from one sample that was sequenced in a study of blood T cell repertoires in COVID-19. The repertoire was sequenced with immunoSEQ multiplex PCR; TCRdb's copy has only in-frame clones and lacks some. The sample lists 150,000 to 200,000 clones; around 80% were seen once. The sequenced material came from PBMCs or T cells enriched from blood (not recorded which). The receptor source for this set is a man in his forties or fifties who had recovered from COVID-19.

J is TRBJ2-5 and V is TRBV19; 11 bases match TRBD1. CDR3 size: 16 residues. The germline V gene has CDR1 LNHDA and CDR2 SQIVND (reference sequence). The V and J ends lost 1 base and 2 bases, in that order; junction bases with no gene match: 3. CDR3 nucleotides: TGTGCCAGTAGTATAGGGACAGGGGGCTTTCAAGAGACCCAGTACTTC. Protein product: CASSIGTGGFQETQYF.

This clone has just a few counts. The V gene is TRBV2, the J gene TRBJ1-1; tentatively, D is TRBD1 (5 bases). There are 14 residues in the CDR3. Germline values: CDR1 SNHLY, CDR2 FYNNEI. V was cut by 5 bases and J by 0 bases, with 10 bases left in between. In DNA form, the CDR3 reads TGTGCCAGCAGTAAGCTCAGGGTGAACACTGAAGCTTTCTTT. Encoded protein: CASSKLRVNTEAFF. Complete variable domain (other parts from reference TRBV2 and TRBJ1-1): EPEVTQTPSHQVTQMGQEVILRCVPISNHLYFYWYRQILGQKVEFLVSFYNNEISEKSEIFDDQFSVERPDGSNFTLKIRSTKLEDSAMYFCASSKLRVNTEAFFGQGTRLTVV.

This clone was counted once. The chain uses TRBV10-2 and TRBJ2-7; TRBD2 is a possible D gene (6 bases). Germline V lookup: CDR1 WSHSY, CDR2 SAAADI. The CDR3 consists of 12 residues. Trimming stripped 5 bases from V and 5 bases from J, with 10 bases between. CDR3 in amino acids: CASSFVADEQYF. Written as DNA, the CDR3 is TGCGCCAGCAGTTTCGTAGCGGACGAGCAGTACTTC.

CDR3 sequence (DNA): TGTGCCAGCGCATACAGGGGAGTGGTGAGCAATCAGCCCCAGCATTTT. The encoded protein is CASAYRGVVSNQPQHF. The chain combines TRBV6-6 with TRBJ1-5; 7 nucleotides match TRBD1. This CDR3 comprises 16 residues. CDR1 MNHNY and CDR2 SVGAGI come from the germline V gene (reference sequence). Losses at the gene ends were 8 bases for V and 1 base for J; bases not matched to a gene: 11.

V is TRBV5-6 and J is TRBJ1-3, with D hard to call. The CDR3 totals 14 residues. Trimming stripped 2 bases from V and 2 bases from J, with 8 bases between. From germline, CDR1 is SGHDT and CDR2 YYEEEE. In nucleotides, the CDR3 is TGTGCCAGCAGCTTAGTCGGGGCTGGAAACACCATATATTTT. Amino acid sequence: CASSLVGAGNTIYF. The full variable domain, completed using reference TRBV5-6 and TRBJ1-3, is DAGVTQSPTHLIKTRGQQVTLRCSPKSGHDTVSWYQQALGQGPQFIFQYYEEEERQRGNFPDRFSGHQFPNYSSELNVNALLLGDSALYLCASSLVGAGNTIYFGEGSWLTVV.

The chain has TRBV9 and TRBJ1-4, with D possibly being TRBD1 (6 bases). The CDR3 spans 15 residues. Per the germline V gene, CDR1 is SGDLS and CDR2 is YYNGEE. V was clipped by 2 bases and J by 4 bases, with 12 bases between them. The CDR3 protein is CASSVMGAVNEKLFF. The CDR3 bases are TGTGCCAGCAGCGTTATGGGGGCTGTTAATGAAAAACTGTTTTTT.

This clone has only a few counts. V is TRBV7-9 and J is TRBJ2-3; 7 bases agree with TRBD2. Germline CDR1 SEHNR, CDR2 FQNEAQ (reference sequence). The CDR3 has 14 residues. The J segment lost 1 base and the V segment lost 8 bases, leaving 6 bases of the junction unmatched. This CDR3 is CASQGLGRTDTQYF. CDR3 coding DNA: TGTGCCAGCCAAGGACTAGGTCGCACAGATACGCAGTATTTT.

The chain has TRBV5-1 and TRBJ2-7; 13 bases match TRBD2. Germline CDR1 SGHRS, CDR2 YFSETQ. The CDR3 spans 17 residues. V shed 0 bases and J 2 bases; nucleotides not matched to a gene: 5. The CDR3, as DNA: TGCGCCAGCAGCTTGGTGGTAACTAGCGGGAGGGCCTACGAGCAGTACTTC. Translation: CASSLVVTSGRAYEQYF. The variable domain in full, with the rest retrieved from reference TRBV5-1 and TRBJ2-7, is KAGVTQTPRYLIKTRGQQVTLSCSPISGHRSVSWYQQTPGQGLQFLFEYFSETQRNKGNFPGRFSGRQFSNSRSEMNVSTLELGDSALYLCASSLVVTSGRAYEQYFGPGTRLTVT.

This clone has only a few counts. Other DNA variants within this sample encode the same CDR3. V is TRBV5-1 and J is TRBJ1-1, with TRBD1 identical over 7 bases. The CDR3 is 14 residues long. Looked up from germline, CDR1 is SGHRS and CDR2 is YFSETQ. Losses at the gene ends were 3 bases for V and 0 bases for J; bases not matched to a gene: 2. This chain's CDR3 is CASSWGQMNTEAFF. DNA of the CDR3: TGCGCCAGCAGCTGGGGACAGATGAACACTGAAGCTTTCTTT.

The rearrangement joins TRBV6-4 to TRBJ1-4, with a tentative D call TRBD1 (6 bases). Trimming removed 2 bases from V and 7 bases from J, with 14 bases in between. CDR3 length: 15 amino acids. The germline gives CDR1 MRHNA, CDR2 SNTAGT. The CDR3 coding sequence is TGTGCCAGCAGTGACGTCGGGGGGCGGGGTGAAAAACTGTTTTTT. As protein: CASSDVGGRGEKLFF.

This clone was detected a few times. DNA for the CDR3: TGCGCCAGCAGCCAAGATATAGCGGGGGGGCTCCATCGGGAGACCCAGTACTTC. Its protein product is CASSQDIAGGLHRETQYF. The chain joins TRBV4-1 to TRBJ2-5, with TRBD2 matching over 11 bases. After removal of 0 bases from V and 5 bases from J, the junction contained 11 bases not matched to a gene. The CDR3 runs 18 residues. Germline CDR1 is MGHRA and CDR2 is YSYEKL.